Presented here are 4 T cell receptor beta chains from one specimen sequenced in a study of CD8 T cells in Susac syndrome. The RNA input was roughly 0.45 to 1 ug, and it was reverse transcribed with random hexamers. TCRdb used MiXCR to reprocess the immunoSEQ multiplex PCR reads, holding one entry per CDR3 protein. The sample includes roughly 130,000 distinct CDR3 sequences, roughly 96% seen only once; the top ten take around 0.12%. Sequencing was carried out using CD4+ T cells from PBMCs. These receptors originate from a human donor in good health.

The rearrangement uses TRBV30 and TRBJ2-3; possible D gene TRBD2, 6 bases. Trimming took 2 bases from V and 0 from J, leaving 9 bases between them. The CDR3 extends over 14 amino acids. Germline lookup yields CDR1 GTSNPN and CDR2 SVGIG (reference sequence). The DNA for the CDR3 is TGTGCCTGGAGTCCCGGAGGGAGCACAGATACGCAGTATTTT. Protein: CAWSPGGSTDTQYF.

The rearrangement uses TRBV20-1 and TRBJ1-5; TRBD1 agrees at 9 bases. CDR1 and CDR2 from the germline V gene are DFQATT and SNEGSKA (reference sequence). This CDR3 is 14 amino acids long. V lost 5 bases, J lost 3 bases, and 5 bases stayed unmatched. The CDR3 region is CSALDRGFNQPQHF. The DNA for the CDR3 is TGCAGTGCTCTCGACAGGGGGTTCAATCAGCCCCAGCATTTT.

The J gene is TRBJ2-7, the V gene TRBV20-1, with D perhaps TRBD1 (5 bases). CDR1 and CDR2 from the germline V gene are DFQATT and SNEGSKA (reference sequence). The ends were cut back, 3 bases at V and 4 bases at J, with 13 bases in the middle. The CDR3 runs 13 residues. The CDR3: CSARAGRVYEQYF. The CDR3 nucleotides read TGCAGTGCTAGGGCAGGGCGAGTATACGAGCAGTACTTC.

This chain connects TRBV12-3 or TRBV12-4 to TRBJ2-7; 10 bases line up with TRBD2. V lost 3 bases, J lost 12 bases, and 8 bases stayed unmatched. CDR3 length: 13 residues. In DNA, the CDR3 is TGTGCCAGCAGTTTGGTGCTAGCGGGAGAGGCGTACTTC. Protein product: CASSLVLAGEAYF.